This T cell receptor beta chain was documented in a study of blood T cell repertoires in COVID-19. The wider study: The samples span acute and convalescent COVID-19 from the United States, Italy and Spain.

V was shortened by 4 bases and J by 4 bases, with 8 bases between the two germline ends. Germline V gives CDR1 SGHTA, CDR2 FQGNSA. The CDR3 contains 13 residues. Data came from immunoSEQ multiplex PCR; TCRdb stores just in-frame clones and leaves some out. Among approximately 90,000 clones listed, about four fifths were seen once. The sample consisted of peripheral blood. J is TRBJ1-5 and V is TRBV7-2, with a tentative D call TRBD1 (5 bases). This sequence was found in an older man with COVID-19, enrolled during active disease. The CDR3 sequence: CASSSDSNQPQHF. The DNA for the CDR3 is TGTGCCAGCAGCTCAGACAGTAATCAGCCCCAGCATTTT.